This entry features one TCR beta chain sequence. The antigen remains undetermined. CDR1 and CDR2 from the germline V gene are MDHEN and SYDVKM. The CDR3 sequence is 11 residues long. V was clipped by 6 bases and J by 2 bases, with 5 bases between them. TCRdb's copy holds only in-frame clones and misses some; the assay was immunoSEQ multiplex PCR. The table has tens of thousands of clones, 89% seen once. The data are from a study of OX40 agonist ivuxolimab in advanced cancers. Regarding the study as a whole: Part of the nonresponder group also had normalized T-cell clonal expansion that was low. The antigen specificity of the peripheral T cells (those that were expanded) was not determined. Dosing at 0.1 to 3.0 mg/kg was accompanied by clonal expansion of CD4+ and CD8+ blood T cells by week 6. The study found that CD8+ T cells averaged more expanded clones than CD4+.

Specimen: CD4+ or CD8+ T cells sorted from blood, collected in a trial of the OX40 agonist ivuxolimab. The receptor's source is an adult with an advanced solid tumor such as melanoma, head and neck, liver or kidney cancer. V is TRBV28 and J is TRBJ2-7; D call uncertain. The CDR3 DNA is TGTGCCAGCAGGCTTGCCTACGAGCAGTACTTC. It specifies CASRLAYEQYF.